This T cell receptor beta chain was retrieved from a study of long-term antiretroviral therapy in people with HIV. Background on the study: Of all samples, the earliest predate the 2015 immediate-ART recommendation by about a decade.

Assay version v3.0 of immunoSEQ was used, and it was run at survey level. Sequencing was intended to reach about 35,000-55,000 T-cell genomes per sample. Profiled with immunoSEQ multiplex PCR; TCRdb holds only in-frame clones, not every one. The data contain about 20,000 clones, around four fifths of them singletons. V was shortened by 3 bases and J by 5 bases, with 10 bases between the two germline ends. CDR1 is KGHSH and CDR2 is LQKENI in the germline V gene. The CDR3 covers 14 residues. Sample: unsorted PBMCs, taken 1.2 years after starting antiretroviral therapy. This sequence originates from a woman between 40 and 50 years old with HIV. The chain couples TRBV18 to TRBJ1-4, with no clear D. The CDR3 loop is CASSPWTENEKLFF. CDR3 DNA sequence: TGTGCCAGCTCACCCTGGACTGAAAATGAAAAACTGTTTTTT.